A single sample is the source of the 27 T cell receptor beta chains below, sequenced in a study of T cells in Graves' hyperthyroidism and ophthalmopathy. From RNA transcripts, TCR beta CDR3 regions were amplified. An initial round of RT-PCR targeting the TCR CDR3 relied on the HTBI primer set. TCRdb independently ran MiXCR on the multiplex PCR reads; one entry per CDR3 protein. The sample consists of over 450,000 distinct CDR3 sequences, approximately 15% of them appearing once. The specimen was blood. Source of these receptors: a woman between 18 and 29 years old with Graves' hyperthyroidism.

This clonotype was recorded a few times. The V call is TRBV9, the J call TRBJ2-1; 9 bases fit TRBD1. The length of the CDR3 is 16 residues. V trimming: 3 bases; J trimming: 8 bases; junction bases outside the gene matches: 12. CDR1 is SGDLS and CDR2 is YYNGEE in the germline V gene. CDR3 amino acids: CASSGPGQGFYDEQFF. In DNA form, the CDR3 reads TGTGCCAGCAGCGGACCGGGACAGGGTTTTTATGATGAGCAGTTCTTC. The variable domain in full, with the rest retrieved from reference TRBV9 and TRBJ2-1, is DSGVTQTPKHLITATGQRVTLRCSPRSGDLSVYWYQQSLDQGLQFLIQYYNGEERAKGNILERFSAQQFPDLHSELNLSSLELGDSALYFCASSGPGQGFYDEQFFGPGTRLTVL.

The chain employs TRBV19 and TRBJ1-6, with D tentatively TRBD1 (5 bases). V was trimmed by 5 bases and J by 10 bases, leaving 12 bases between them. The CDR3 runs to 13 residues. The germline V gene encodes CDR1 LNHDA and CDR2 SQIVND (reference sequence). DNA for the CDR3: TGTGCCAGTAGTGACGACAGTCGCTCACCCCTCCACTTT. It translates to CASSDDSRSPLHF.

The chain combines TRBV2 with TRBJ2-7; 10 nucleotides align to TRBD2. With 5 bases clipped from V and 4 bases from J, the junction kept 8 bases outside the gene matches. This CDR3 is 15 amino acids long. Germline assignment: CDR1 SNHLY and CDR2 FYNNEI. The CDR3 DNA follows: TGTGCCAGCAGTTATGATAGGACTAGCGGATACGAGCAGTACTTC. Amino acids: CASSYDRTSGYEQYF.

This clonotype was recorded at least ten times. The chain is built from TRBV7-2 and TRBJ1-5; D perhaps matches TRBD1 (5 bases). CDR3 size: 17 residues. Germline V CDR1 and CDR2: SGHTA, FQGNSA. Between the trimmed V and J ends, which lost 1 base and 1 base, there was a span of 14 bases. As DNA, the CDR3 is TGTGCCAGCAGCTTAGAGGTAGGGCAGGGAAGCAATCAGCCCCAGCATTTT. Its translation is CASSLEVGQGSNQPQHF.

This clonotype has a count of ten or more. This rearrangement joins TRBV5-1 to TRBJ2-1; 14 nucleotides match TRBD2. With 3 bases clipped from V and 12 bases from J, the junction kept 5 bases outside the gene matches. The germline V gene has CDR1 SGHRS and CDR2 YFSETQ. This CDR3 spans 14 amino acids. The CDR3: CASSSGTSGSRQFF. DNA of the CDR3: TGCGCCAGCAGCTCAGGGACTAGCGGGAGTAGGCAGTTCTTC. The full variable domain, with the rest looked up from reference TRBV5-1 and TRBJ2-1, is KAGVTQTPRYLIKTRGQQVTLSCSPISGHRSVSWYQQTPGQGLQFLFEYFSETQRNKGNFPGRFSGRQFSNSRSEMNVSTLELGDSALYLCASSSGTSGSRQFFGPGTRLTVL.

This clonotype was detected only a few times. The rearrangement links TRBV12-3 or TRBV12-4 to TRBJ2-7; the match to TRBD2 covers 9 bases. CDR3 length: 14 amino acids. V lost 6 bases and J lost 2; bases outside the gene matches: 5. The CDR3: CASRPAGGPYEQYF. As DNA, the CDR3 is TGTGCCAGCAGACCGGCGGGAGGGCCCTACGAGCAGTACTTC.

Concerning this clonotype: A much larger clone lies one base from this, so it may be a read error. This chain's CDR3 is CASTPGGYSQPQHF. The CDR3 DNA reads TGTGCCAGTACCCCAGGGGGCTACAGTCAGCCCCAGCATTTT. The V gene is TRBV19, the J gene TRBJ1-5, with TRBD1 matching over 8 bases. The CDR3 extends over 14 amino acids. The V and J ends lost 7 bases and 6 bases, in that order; junction bases with no gene match: 8. The germline V gene encodes CDR1 LNHDA and CDR2 SQIVND (reference sequence).

This clonotype was seen at least ten times. This chain links TRBV3-1 with TRBJ1-5, with D possibly TRBD1 on 5 matching bases. The CDR3 consists of 12 residues. The germline CDR1 and CDR2 sequences are LGHDT and YNNKEL (reference sequence). The V end was cut by 3 bases, the J end by 7 bases, with 7 bases between. CDR3 in DNA: TGTGCCAGCAGCCAGAGGGGACAGCCCCAGCATTTT. This gives the protein CASSQRGQPQHF.

This clonotype was seen repeatedly, ten times or more. The chain has TRBV3-1 and TRBJ2-3; no clear D gene. V was clipped by 10 bases and J by 3 bases, with 23 bases between them. The CDR3 has 16 residues. Germline V CDR1 and CDR2: LGHDT, YNNKEL (reference sequence). DNA of the CDR3: TGTGCCACCTCCCGTGGAGCTTCCCAGCGTACAGATACGCAGTATTTT. Its protein is CATSRGASQRTDTQYF.

This clonotype was seen at least ten times. The chain links TRBV12-3 or TRBV12-4 to TRBJ2-3, with TRBD2 as a possible D gene (6 bases). Trimming took off 1 base at V and 5 bases at J, with 13 bases between the two ends. This CDR3 is 15 amino acids long. This CDR3 reads CASSLVGRLGDTQYF. The CDR3 DNA follows: TGTGCCAGCAGTTTAGTTGGGAGGTTGGGAGATACGCAGTATTTT.

The count of this clonotype is one. The CDR3 DNA reads as TGTGCCAGCAGTGCTCAAGCCTTCTACGAGCAGTACGTC. This gives the protein CASSAQAFYEQYV. V gene TRBV2 combines with J gene TRBJ2-7; no definite D call. The CDR3 is 13 amino acids. The V and J ends lost 4 bases and 3 bases respectively, with 10 bases between them. Germline assignment: CDR1 SNHLY and CDR2 FYNNEI.

This clonotype was recorded at least ten times. The chain combines TRBV27 with TRBJ1-1; D is perhaps TRBD1 (5 bases). CDR3 length: 18 residues. V was trimmed by 5 bases and J by 5 bases, leaving 27 bases between them. Germline assignment: CDR1 MNHEY and CDR2 SMNVEV (reference sequence). The CDR3 loop is CASSPPPGRVRMGTEAFF. CDR3 nucleotides: TGTGCCAGCAGTCCCCCCCCGGGACGGGTCCGAATGGGGACTGAAGCTTTCTTT.

In this sample, this clonotype turned up many times. This rearrangement joins TRBV18 to TRBJ1-5; D is unresolved. CDR3 size: 14 residues. Germline assignment: CDR1 KGHSH and CDR2 LQKENI. V was trimmed by 2 bases and J by 1 base, leaving 6 bases between them. CDR3 in amino acids: CASSPTASNQPQHF. The DNA of the CDR3 is TGTGCCAGCTCACCAACAGCGAGCAATCAGCCCCAGCATTTT.

This chain connects TRBV6-4 to TRBJ1-2; D unclear. Germline V gene lookup returns CDR1 MRHNA and CDR2 SNTAGT. CDR3 length: 14 amino acids. Trimming left V 3 bases short and J 7 bases short, with 15 bases between. The CDR3 region is CASSEWYGGGGYTF. CDR3 nucleotide sequence: TGTGCCAGCAGTGAATGGTATGGAGGAGGTGGCTACACCTTC.

This clonotype occurred many times. The CDR3 sequence: CASSREGETQYF. The CDR3 nucleotides are TGTGCCAGCAGCCGCGAGGGGGAGACCCAGTACTTC. The rearrangement uses TRBV11-3 and TRBJ2-5; TRBD1 or TRBD2 may be the D gene (5 bases each). The CDR3 extends over 12 amino acids. The V gene lost 5 bases and the J gene lost 5 bases, with 9 bases spanning the gap. In germline, CDR1 is SGHNT, CDR2 YENEEA.

This clonotype was detected many times. The CDR3 DNA reads TGTGCCTGGAGTGTATCCGTCGGACGAGATACGCAGTATTTT. Translating gives CAWSVSVGRDTQYF. V usage is TRBV30 and J usage is TRBJ2-3; D ambiguous. CDR3 length: 14 residues. Between the trimmed V and J ends, which lost 0 bases and 5 bases, there was a span of 12 bases. Germline assignment: CDR1 GTSNPN and CDR2 SVGIG (reference sequence). The full variable domain, completed using reference TRBV30 and TRBJ2-3, is SQTIHQWPATLVQPVGSPLSLECTVEGTSNPNLYWYRQAAGRGLQLLFYSVGIGQISSEVPQNLSASRPQDRQFILSSKKLLLSDSGFYLCAWSVSVGRDTQYFGPGTRLTVL.

The chain carries TRBV24-1 and TRBJ2-5; possibly TRBD1 for D (6 bases). This CDR3 has 17 amino acids. CDR1 KGHDR and CDR2 SFDVKD come from the germline V gene. V was clipped by 3 bases and J by 2 bases, with 18 bases between them. The CDR3 bases are TGTGCCACCAGTGATCCTCGACAGGTTGGAGTTCAAGAGACCCAGTACTTC. Protein sequence: CATSDPRQVGVQETQYF.

This clonotype was detected ten times or more. The rearrangement uses TRBV20-1 and TRBJ1-2; 8 bases align to TRBD1. In germline, CDR1 is DFQATT, CDR2 SNEGSKA (reference sequence). This CDR3 spans 13 amino acids. J was trimmed by 3 bases and V by 6 bases; bases with no gene match: 6. The CDR3 loop reads CSAEQGEDYGYTF. The DNA of the CDR3 is TGCAGTGCGGAACAGGGGGAGGACTATGGCTACACCTTC.

The table lists this clonotype with many counts. The chain couples TRBV24-1 to TRBJ2-2; 10 bases match TRBD1. V gave up 5 bases and J gave up 6 bases; unmatched junction bases: 8. CDR1 is KGHDR and CDR2 is SFDVKD in the germline V gene. The CDR3 spans 16 residues. CDR3 loop: CATSGPAGTGAGELFF. In DNA, the CDR3 is TGTGCCACCAGTGGCCCCGCCGGGACAGGGGCCGGGGAGCTGTTTTTT.

This clonotype is a singleton in its sample. A much larger clone lies one base from this, so it may be a read error. The rearrangement joins TRBV3-1 to TRBJ1-1; D remains ambiguous. The V gene lost 6 bases and the J gene lost 1 base, with 12 bases spanning the gap. The germline CDR1 and CDR2 sequences are LGHDT and YNNKEL (reference sequence). CDR3 size: 14 residues. DNA of the CDR3: TGTGCCAGCAGAACGAGGGATACGAACACTGAAGCTTTCTTT. Translation: CASRTRDTNTEAFF.

This clonotype showed up many times. The chain has TRBV3-1 and TRBJ1-2; the D gene is possibly TRBD1 (6 bases). This CDR3 is built from 15 residues. Germline V gene sequence: CDR1 LGHDT, CDR2 YNNKEL (reference sequence). Trimming stripped 2 bases from V and 8 bases from J, with 18 bases between. This chain's CDR3 is CASSQTGRTWLGYTF. The CDR3 bases are TGTGCCAGCAGCCAAACAGGGAGAACATGGTTGGGCTACACCTTC.

The rearrangement uses TRBV25-1 and TRBJ2-1; D is possibly TRBD2 (5 bases). Trimming removed 5 bases at V and 12 bases at J, with 11 bases between. CDR3 length: 11 amino acids. Per germline, CDR1 MGHDK and CDR2 SYGVNS. CDR3 loop: CASSLSRGQFF. The CDR3 coding sequence is TGTGCCAGCAGTCTCAGTCGGGGGCAGTTCTTC.

There are many counts of this clonotype. The chain carries TRBV10-3 and TRBJ2-1, with a possible D match to TRBD2 (6 bases). Germline V gene data show CDR1 as ENHRY and CDR2 as SYGVKD. V was pared by 11 bases and J by 0 bases, with 11 bases between. This CDR3 has 13 residues. The CDR3 region has the DNA TGTGCCGCCACGGGAGACTCCTACAATGAGCAGTTCTTC. Its translation: CAATGDSYNEQFF.

This clonotype was found a few times. This chain uses TRBV7-2 with TRBJ1-5; D is perhaps TRBD1 (6 bases). CDR1 SGHTA and CDR2 FQGNSA come from the germline V gene. This CDR3 contains 14 residues. V lost 3 bases to trimming and J lost 2 bases, with 8 bases between them. The DNA for the CDR3 is TGTGCCAGCAGCTTGAACAGGGGCAATCAGCCCCAGCATTTT. Protein product: CASSLNRGNQPQHF.

The chain recombines TRBV7-3 with TRBJ2-1; the match to TRBD2 covers 9 bases. Germline V gene sequence: CDR1 SGHTA, CDR2 FQGTGA. The trim removed 5 bases at V and 0 bases at J, leaving 11 bases unmatched. The CDR3 consists of 18 residues. CDR3 region: CASSPRGPSGTSYNEQFF. The DNA of the CDR3 is TGTGCCAGCAGCCCTAGAGGCCCTAGCGGGACCTCCTACAATGAGCAGTTCTTC.

This clonotype has at least ten counts. The chain employs TRBV18 and TRBJ1-2; the D is unclear. The V and J ends lost 5 bases and 5 bases respectively, with 18 bases between them. CDR1 KGHSH and CDR2 LQKENI come from the germline V gene. This CDR3 is 15 amino acids long. The CDR3 protein is CASSAAADTAYGYTF. For the CDR3, the DNA is TGTGCCAGCTCAGCCGCGGCCGACACTGCTTATGGCTACACCTTC.

This clonotype was found many times. V gene TRBV19 combines with J gene TRBJ2-2, with TRBD2 matching 8 bases. The germline V gene has CDR1 LNHDA and CDR2 SQIVND (reference sequence). This CDR3 has 17 residues. V dropped 4 bases and J dropped 0; count of bases not matched to a gene: 7. The CDR3 loop reads CASSSLWREANTGELFF. CDR3 coding DNA: TGTGCCAGTAGTAGTCTATGGCGGGAGGCGAACACCGGGGAGCTGTTTTTT.